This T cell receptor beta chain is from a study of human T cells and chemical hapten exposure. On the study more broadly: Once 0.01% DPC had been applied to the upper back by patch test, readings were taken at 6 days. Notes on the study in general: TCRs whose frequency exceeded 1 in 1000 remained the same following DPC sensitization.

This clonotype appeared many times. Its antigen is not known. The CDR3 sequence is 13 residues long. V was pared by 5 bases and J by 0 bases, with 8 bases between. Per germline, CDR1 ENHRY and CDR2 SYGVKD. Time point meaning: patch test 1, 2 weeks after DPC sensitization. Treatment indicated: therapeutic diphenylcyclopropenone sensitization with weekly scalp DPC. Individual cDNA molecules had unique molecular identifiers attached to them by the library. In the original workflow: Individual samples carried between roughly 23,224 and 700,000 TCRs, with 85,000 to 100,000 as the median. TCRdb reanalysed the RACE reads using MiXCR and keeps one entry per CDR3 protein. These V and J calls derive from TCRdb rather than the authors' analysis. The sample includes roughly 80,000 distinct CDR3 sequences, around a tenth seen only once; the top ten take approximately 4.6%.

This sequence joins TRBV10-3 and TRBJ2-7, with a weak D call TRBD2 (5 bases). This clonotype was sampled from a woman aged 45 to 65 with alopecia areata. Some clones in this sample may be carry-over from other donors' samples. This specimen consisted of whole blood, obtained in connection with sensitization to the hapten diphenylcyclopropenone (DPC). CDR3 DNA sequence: TGTGCCATCAGTTATGGAGGCTCCTACGAGCAGTACTTC. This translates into CAISYGGSYEQYF.